This is a list of T cell receptor beta chains from one sample in a study of shared clonotypes between healthy human individuals. Method: immunoSEQ multiplex PCR; TCRdb's copy keeps in-frame clones and lacks some. Of millions of clones detected, over 85% appear once; the ten largest clones hold 0.13% to 0.15%. The specimen sequenced was naive CD4+ T cells sorted from blood. These receptors all come from a young man in good health. Each CDR3 is given with its conserved first and last residue. The order of the fields is D gene, J gene, clone size, V gene, CDR3 length, CDR3 DNA, CDR3 protein. D genes are given only for firm matches. Clone size is shown for a subset of rows, as once, few, many or a class of expanded clone.

- TRBJ1-1 few TRBV18 13 TGTGCCAGCTCACAAAATCTCCCCACTGAAGCTTTCTTT CASSQNLPTEAFF
TRBD2 TRBJ2-3 - TRBV9 14 TGTGCCAGCAGCGAACTAGCGGGCACAGATACGCAGTATTTT CASSELAGTDTQYF
TRBD1 TRBJ1-5 - TRBV4-3 15 TGCGCCAGCAGCCAAGTGACAGGGTACCCTCAGCCCCAGCATTTT CASSQVTGYPQPQHF
TRBD1 TRBJ1-3 - TRBV5-8 16 TGTGCCAGCAGCTTGATGGGACAGGGCATGGGAAACACCATATATTTT CASSLMGQGMGNTIYF
- TRBJ2-7 - TRBV7-2 14 TGTGCCAGCAGCGCCCAACAGGGCTCCTACGAGCAGTACTTC CASSAQQGSYEQYF
- TRBJ2-7 once TRBV7-2 15 TGTGCCAGCAGCTTAGTACAGGGGACTTACTACGAGCAGTACTTC CASSLVQGTYYEQYF
TRBD1 TRBJ1-1 - TRBV4-2 18 TGTGCCAGCAGCCTAATGAGCACAGGGGGCGAGAAGAACACTGAAGCTTTCTTT CASSLMSTGGEKNTEAFF
- TRBJ2-7 - TRBV6-5 14 TGTGCCAGCAGTTACTCGAATGGCAACTACGAGCAGTACTTC CASSYSNGNYEQYF
- TRBJ1-6 - TRBV5-1 14 TGCGCCAGCAGCTATTCAGACACGAATTCACCCCTCCACTTT CASSYSDTNSPLHF
- TRBJ2-5 - TRBV6-5 16 TGTGCCAGCAGTTACGGCGGGGGCACGGTGCAAGAGACCCAGTACTTC CASSYGGGTVQETQYF
- TRBJ2-5 - TRBV7-2 13 TGTGCCAGCAGCTCGGGACTGTTGGAGACCCAGTACTTC CASSSGLLETQYF
- TRBJ1-2 - TRBV29-1 10 TGCAGCGTTGGACCCAATGGCTACACCTTC CSVGPNGYTF
- TRBJ1-5 few TRBV4-1 13 TGCGCCAGCAGCCAAGTTTCTTTGCAGCCCCAGCATTTT CASSQVSLQPQHF
TRBD1 TRBJ1-6 - TRBV4-3 16 TGCGCCAGCAGCCAGGGTTCACAGGGGGCGGAATCACCCCTCCACTTT CASSQGSQGAESPLHF
- TRBJ2-1 - TRBV7-2 14 TGTGCCAGCAGCTTAAGGGGGACTCCAAATGAGCAGTTCTTC CASSLRGTPNEQFF
- TRBJ1-2 - TRBV28 15 TGTGCCAGCAGTTTAGGCAGGGCTAGTCTGGATGGCTACACCTTC CASSLGRASLDGYTF
TRBD1 TRBJ1-6 - TRBV18 16 TGTGCCAGCTCACCGACAGGGGGCAGTTTTAATTCACCCCTCCACTTT CASSPTGGSFNSPLHF
TRBD1 TRBJ1-1 - TRBV5-1 14 TGCGCCAGCAGCCCACAGGGGCTGAACACTGAAGCTTTCTTT CASSPQGLNTEAFF
TRBD1 TRBJ1-6 - TRBV6-6 16 TGTGCCAGCAGTTTTTTCCCTGGACAGGGAAGTTCACCCCTCCACTTT CASSFFPGQGSSPLHF
TRBD2 TRBJ2-7 - TRBV5-1 16 TGCGCCAGCAGCCTGACGACTAGCGGGACTTCGGCCGAGCAGTACTTC CASSLTTSGTSAEQYF
TRBD1 TRBJ1-2 - TRBV5-4 16 TGTGCCAGCAGCTTGGCCGGTGACAGGGTACACTATGGCTACACCTTC CASSLAGDRVHYGYTF
- TRBJ1-1 - TRBV7-9 13 TGTGCCAGCAGCTCAAGAGTGAACACTGAAGCTTTCTTT CASSSRVNTEAFF
- TRBJ1-5 - TRBV15 16 TGTGCCACCAGCAGAGAGAAGGGCCAAGGGGTTCAGCCCCAGCATTTT CATSREKGQGVQPQHF
- TRBJ2-2 - TRBV2 14 TGTGCCAGCAGTCCGAACGGGCCGACCGGGGAGCTGTTTTTT CASSPNGPTGELFF
- TRBJ1-6 - TRBV6-5 12 TGTGCCAGCAGTTACCGGGCTTCACCCCTCCACTTT CASSYRASPLHF
- TRBJ1-1 - TRBV4-1 15 TGCGCCAGCAGCCAGGGACGGCGGTTGATGACTGAAGCTTTCTTT CASSQGRRLMTEAFF
- TRBJ2-3 once TRBV5-1 14 TGCGCCAGCAGCTTTGGACTCTCTCCAGATACGCAGTATTTT CASSFGLSPDTQYF
- TRBJ2-7 - TRBV2 13 TGTGCCAGCACGCAGGAATATTCCTACGAGCAGTACTTC CASTQEYSYEQYF
TRBD1 TRBJ1-5 - TRBV30 13 TGTGCCTGGAGTGGGACAGGGAACCAGCCCCAGCATTTT CAWSGTGNQPQHF
- TRBJ2-1 - TRBV15 14 TGTGCCACCAGCCGAGACCGGACAGAGAATGAGCAGTTCTTC CATSRDRTENEQFF
TRBD1 TRBJ1-1 few TRBV5-1 15 TGCGCCAGCAGCTCGACGGGACAGCAGAACACTGAAGCTTTCTTT CASSSTGQQNTEAFF
TRBD1 TRBJ1-5 - TRBV4-1 16 TGCGCCAGCAGCCTCACGGGACAGGGAATTAGTCCGCCCCAGCATTTT CASSLTGQGISPPQHF
- TRBJ1-1 - TRBV29-1 11 TGCAGCGTTCTTATGTACACTGAAGCTTTCTTT CSVLMYTEAFF
TRBD2 TRBJ2-7 - TRBV18 15 TGTGCCAGCTCACCACTTGGCCTAGCGGACTACGAGCAGTACTTC CASSPLGLADYEQYF
- TRBJ1-5 - TRBV6-1 13 TGTGCCAGCAAGAGGGACAGCAATCAGCCCCAGCATTTT CASKRDSNQPQHF
- TRBJ1-6 - TRBV20-1 10 TGCAGTGCTCTGGAATCACCCCTCCACTTT CSALESPLHF
- TRBJ1-3 - TRBV5-6 13 TGTGCCAGCAGCTTGGTAGGTCCAGACACCATATATTTT CASSLVGPDTIYF
- TRBJ1-5 - TRBV7-9 17 TGTGCCAGCAGCCGGGACGTCTCGTTTGCAGGTGGTCAGCCCCAGCATTTT CASSRDVSFAGGQPQHF
TRBD2 TRBJ2-1 few TRBV19 14 TGTGCCAGTAGTATACGGGAGGGCCGGAATGAGCAGTTCTTC CASSIREGRNEQFF
TRBD1 TRBJ2-2 - TRBV5-1 18 TGCGCCAGCAGCTTGGCAGTATCGACAGGGGGCCGCACCGGGGAGCTGTTTTTT CASSLAVSTGGRTGELFF
- TRBJ2-4 - TRBV5-8 16 TGTGCCAGCAGCCCACGGACGGAGCTAGCCAAAAACATTCAGTACTTC CASSPRTELAKNIQYF
- TRBJ2-6 - TRBV6-6 14 TGTGCCAGCAGCACCGCCGTTCAGGCCAACGTCCTGACTTTC CASSTAVQANVLTF
- TRBJ1-6 - TRBV5-8 17 TGTGCCAGCAGCTTGAGACTCACGGGATATGATAATTCACCCCTCCACTTT CASSLRLTGYDNSPLHF
TRBD1 TRBJ2-3 once TRBV5-5 15 TGTGCCAGCAGCTTGTGGGACAGGGACGCAGATACGCAGTATTTT CASSLWDRDADTQYF
TRBD2 TRBJ2-3 - TRBV19 18 TGTGCCAGTAGATCGGCTTTAGCGGGGGGGCCGGAAACAGATACGCAGTATTTT CASRSALAGGPETDTQYF
- TRBJ2-6 - TRBV2 15 TGTGCCAGCGGGCCTACAGGCTCTGGGGCCAACGTCCTGACTTTC CASGPTGSGANVLTF
- TRBJ1-2 once TRBV5-6 13 TGTGCCAGCAGCCTCGAACCCGGGAGCGGCTACACCTTC CASSLEPGSGYTF
- TRBJ1-5 - TRBV27 14 TGTGCCAGCAGTTTGGCACAGGGAAGTCAGCCCCAGCATTTT CASSLAQGSQPQHF
- TRBJ2-1 - TRBV6-1 15 TGTGCCAGCCAGGGGATTCGGACAAGCTACAATGAGCAGTTCTTC CASQGIRTSYNEQFF
TRBD1 TRBJ1-2 - TRBV28 15 TGTGCCAGCAGGTCGGGGGACAGTACCCTCTATGGCTACACCTTC CASRSGDSTLYGYTF
- TRBJ2-7 - TRBV14 15 TGTGCCAGCAGCCAGGTCCGAAGGACCTTCTACGAGCAGTACTTC CASSQVRRTFYEQYF
- TRBJ2-2 - TRBV18 12 TGTGCCAGCTCACCACTTACCGGGGAGCTGTTTTTT CASSPLTGELFF
- TRBJ1-3 - TRBV6-6 16 TGTGCCAGCAGTTACTCGAGGTGGAACTCTGGAAACACCATATATTTT CASSYSRWNSGNTIYF
TRBD1 TRBJ1-2 - TRBV27 14 TGTGCCAGCAGTCTCGGGACAGGGAACTATGGCTACACCTTC CASSLGTGNYGYTF
- TRBJ2-6 - TRBV19 14 TGTGCCAGTAATCATGGAGGGGGGGCCAACGTCCTGACTTTC CASNHGGGANVLTF